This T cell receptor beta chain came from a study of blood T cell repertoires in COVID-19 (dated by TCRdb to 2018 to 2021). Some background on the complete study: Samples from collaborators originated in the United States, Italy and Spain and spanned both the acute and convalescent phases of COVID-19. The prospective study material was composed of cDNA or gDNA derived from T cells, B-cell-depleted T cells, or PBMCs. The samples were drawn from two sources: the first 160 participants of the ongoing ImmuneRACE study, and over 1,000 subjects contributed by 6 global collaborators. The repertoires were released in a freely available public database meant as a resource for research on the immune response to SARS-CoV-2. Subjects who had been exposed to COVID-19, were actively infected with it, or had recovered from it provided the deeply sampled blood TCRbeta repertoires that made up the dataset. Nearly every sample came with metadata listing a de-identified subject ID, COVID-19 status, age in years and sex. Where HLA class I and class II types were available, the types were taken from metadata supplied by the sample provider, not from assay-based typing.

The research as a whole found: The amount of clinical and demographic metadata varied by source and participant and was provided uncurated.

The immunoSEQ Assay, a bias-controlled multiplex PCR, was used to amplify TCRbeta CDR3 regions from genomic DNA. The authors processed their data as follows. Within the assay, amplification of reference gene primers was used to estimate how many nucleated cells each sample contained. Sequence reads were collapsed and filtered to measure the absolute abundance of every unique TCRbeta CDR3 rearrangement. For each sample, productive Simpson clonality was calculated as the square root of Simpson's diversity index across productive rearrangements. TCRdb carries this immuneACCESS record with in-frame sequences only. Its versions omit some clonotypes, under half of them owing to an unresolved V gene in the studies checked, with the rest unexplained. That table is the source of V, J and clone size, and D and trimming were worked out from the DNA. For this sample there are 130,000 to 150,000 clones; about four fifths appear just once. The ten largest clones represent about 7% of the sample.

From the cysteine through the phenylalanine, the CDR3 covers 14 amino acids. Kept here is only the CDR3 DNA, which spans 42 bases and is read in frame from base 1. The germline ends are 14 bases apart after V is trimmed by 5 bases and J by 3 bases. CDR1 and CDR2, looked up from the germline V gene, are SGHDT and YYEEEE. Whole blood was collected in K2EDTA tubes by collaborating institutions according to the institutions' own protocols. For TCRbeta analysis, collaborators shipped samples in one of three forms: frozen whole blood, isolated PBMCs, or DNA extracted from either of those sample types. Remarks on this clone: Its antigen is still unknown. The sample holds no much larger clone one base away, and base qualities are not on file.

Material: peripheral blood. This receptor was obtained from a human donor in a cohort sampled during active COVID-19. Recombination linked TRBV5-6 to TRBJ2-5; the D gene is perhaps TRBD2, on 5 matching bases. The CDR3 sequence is CASRLVRREETQYF. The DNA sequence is TGTGCCAGCAGGTTAGTCCGGCGGGAAGAGACCCAGTACTTC.